Listed below are T cell receptor beta chains from one sample, sequenced in a study of untreated major depressive disorder. TCRdb keeps only in-frame clones here, not all; method: immunoSEQ multiplex PCR. The sample has 20,000 or so clones; 85% are singletons. The specimen was CD4+ T cells from PBMCs. The receptors come from a young woman in good health. Both conserved end residues are part of each CDR3. D genes are given only for firm matches. Clone size is shown for a subset of rows, as once, few, many or a class of expanded clone.

clone size: NA
J gene: TRBJ2-7
V gene: TRBV7-2
D gene: TRBD2
CDR3 DNA: TGTGCCAGCAGCCGGACTAGCGGGACTTACGAGCAGTACTTC
CDR3 protein: CASSRTSGTYEQYF

clone size: NA
J gene: TRBJ1-2
V gene: TRBV29-1
D gene: TRBD1
CDR3 DNA: TGCAGCGTAGATGGACAGGGTCCGAATTCTAGTGGCTACACCTTC
CDR3 protein: CSVDGQGPNSSGYTF

clone size: NA
J gene: TRBJ2-5
V gene: TRBV7-2
D gene: TRBD1
CDR3 DNA: TGTGCCAGCAACACCCAGGGGGTGGGAGAGACCCAGTACTTC
CDR3 protein: CASNTQGVGETQYF

clone size: NA
J gene: TRBJ1-2
V gene: TRBV6-1
D gene: NA
CDR3 DNA: TGTGCCAGCACCCCGGCTGCTGGCTACACCTTC
CDR3 protein: CASTPAAGYTF

clone size: NA
J gene: TRBJ1-2
V gene: TRBV5-1
D gene: NA
CDR3 DNA: TGCGCCAGCAGCTTGGCCGGAGAAACTGACGGCTACACCTTC
CDR3 protein: CASSLAGETDGYTF

clone size: NA
J gene: TRBJ2-4
V gene: TRBV28
D gene: TRBD2
CDR3 DNA: TGTGCCAGCAGTTTAACTCGTCCGGGACTAGCGGGAGTTTGGGGCGCCAAAAACATTCAGTACTTC
CDR3 protein: CASSLTRPGLAGVWGAKNIQYF

clone size: NA
J gene: TRBJ1-4
V gene: TRBV9
D gene: TRBD1
CDR3 DNA: TGTGCCAGCAGCACAGACGGGACAGGAAATGAAAAACTGTTTTTT
CDR3 protein: CASSTDGTGNEKLFF

clone size: NA
J gene: TRBJ1-2
V gene: TRBV30
D gene: TRBD1
CDR3 DNA: TGTGCCTGCACTTCCTGGGCTTACAGGGGCCGAGGCTACACCTTC
CDR3 protein: CACTSWAYRGRGYTF

clone size: NA
J gene: TRBJ2-3
V gene: TRBV5-1
D gene: TRBD1
CDR3 DNA: TGCGCCAGCAGCACAGACAGGGGGCGAAGCACAGATACGCAGTATTTT
CDR3 protein: CASSTDRGRSTDTQYF

clone size: NA
J gene: TRBJ2-5
V gene: TRBV18
D gene: NA
CDR3 DNA: TGTGCCAGCTCACCGAACCCGCAAGAGACCCAGTACTTC
CDR3 protein: CASSPNPQETQYF

clone size: once
J gene: TRBJ2-7
V gene: TRBV6-6
D gene: TRBD2
CDR3 DNA: TGTGCCAGCGGACTAGCGGCCCACTACGAGCAGTACTTC
CDR3 protein: CASGLAAHYEQYF

clone size: NA
J gene: TRBJ2-5
V gene: TRBV6-6
D gene: NA
CDR3 DNA: TGTGCCAGCAGTTACGAAGGGGAGTCGGAGACCCAGTACTTC
CDR3 protein: CASSYEGESETQYF

clone size: NA
J gene: TRBJ1-4
V gene: TRBV4-3
D gene: NA
CDR3 DNA: TGCGCCAGCAGCCAAGATCAAGGGGGTAATGAAAAACTGTTTTTT
CDR3 protein: CASSQDQGGNEKLFF

clone size: NA
J gene: TRBJ2-1
V gene: TRBV18
D gene: TRBD1
CDR3 DNA: TGTGCCAGCTCACCATATGGGCAGGGGGTTGGCAATGAGCAGTTCTTC
CDR3 protein: CASSPYGQGVGNEQFF

clone size: NA
J gene: TRBJ1-5
V gene: TRBV5-4
D gene: TRBD1
CDR3 DNA: TGTGCCAGCAGCTTATTCGGCAGGGGGCAGCCCCAGCATTTT
CDR3 protein: CASSLFGRGQPQHF

clone size: NA
J gene: TRBJ2-4
V gene: TRBV9
D gene: NA
CDR3 DNA: TGTGCCAGCAGCGTATCACCAGGGTCGGAAAACATTCAGTACTTC
CDR3 protein: CASSVSPGSENIQYF

clone size: NA
J gene: TRBJ2-1
V gene: TRBV30
D gene: TRBD2
CDR3 DNA: TGTGCCTGGAGCCCGGGACTAGCGGTTAATGAGCAGTTCTTC
CDR3 protein: CAWSPGLAVNEQFF

clone size: NA
J gene: TRBJ2-7
V gene: TRBV28
D gene: NA
CDR3 DNA: TGTGCCAGCAGTTTGGGCATATCCTACGAGCAGTACTTC
CDR3 protein: CASSLGISYEQYF

clone size: NA
J gene: TRBJ1-1
V gene: TRBV29-1
D gene: NA
CDR3 DNA: TGCAGCGTTGTTCGGGACGGCCGGAACACTGAAGCTTTCTTT
CDR3 protein: CSVVRDGRNTEAFF

clone size: NA
J gene: TRBJ2-3
V gene: TRBV7-9
D gene: NA
CDR3 DNA: TGTGCCAGCAGCTCTGCAGGCACAGATACGCAGTATTTT
CDR3 protein: CASSSAGTDTQYF

clone size: NA
J gene: TRBJ1-2
V gene: TRBV18
D gene: TRBD1
CDR3 DNA: TGTGCCAGCTCCGCAGGGACAGATAACTATGGCTACACCTTC
CDR3 protein: CASSAGTDNYGYTF

clone size: few
J gene: TRBJ2-3
V gene: TRBV5-1
D gene: TRBD2
CDR3 DNA: TGCGCCAGCAGCTTTGATAGCGGGAGAGTCACAGATACGCAGTATTTT
CDR3 protein: CASSFDSGRVTDTQYF

clone size: few
J gene: TRBJ2-7
V gene: TRBV6-5
D gene: NA
CDR3 DNA: TGTGCCAGGGACGGCAGAAGATCCTACGAGCAGTACTTC
CDR3 protein: CARDGRRSYEQYF

clone size: NA
J gene: TRBJ2-1
V gene: TRBV7-8
D gene: NA
CDR3 DNA: TGTGCCAGCAGCTTAGCCAATGAGCAGTTCTTC
CDR3 protein: CASSLANEQFF